These 2 T cell receptor beta chains share one sample of origin, sequenced in a study of neurological immune-mediated disorders. Time point meaning: longitudinal time-point 3. TCRdb itself ran the 5' RACE reads through MiXCR, one entry per CDR3 protein. The sample shows 93,000 or so distinct CDR3 sequences, roughly 10% of them seen only once. Material for sequencing was PBMCs. These receptors all come from a female donor with HTLV-1-associated myelopathy (HAM/TSP).

Ten or more counts support this clonotype. This rearrangement joins TRBV9 to TRBJ2-7, with 9 bases that match TRBD1. V gave up 0 bases and J gave up 2 bases; unmatched junction bases: 12. The germline V gene encodes CDR1 SGDLS and CDR2 YYNGEE. The CDR3 covers 18 residues. The DNA of the CDR3 is TGTGCCAGCAGCGTAGGTCAGGACAGGGGATGGAGGCCCTACGAGCAGTACTTC. As protein: CASSVGQDRGWRPYEQYF.

This clonotype was recorded once. One end of the junction does not line up with germline, which may come from a read error. The rearrangement uses TRBV5-1 and TRBJ2-3; weak D call: TRBD1 (5 bases). Germline V gene sequence: CDR1 SGHRS, CDR2 YFSETQ. The CDR3 extends over 14 amino acids. CDR3 in DNA: TGCACCAGCAGCTTACATGGGGCGCCTGATACGCAGTATTTT. Its protein product is CTSSLHGAPDTQYF. Filled out from reference TRBV5-1 and TRBJ2-3, the complete variable domain reads KAGVTQTPRYLIKTRGQQVTLSCSPISGHRSVSWYQQTPGQGLQFLFEYFSETQRNKGNFPGRFSGRQFSNSRSEMNVSTLELGDSALYLCTSSLHGAPDTQYFGPGTRLTVL.